The rows below give T cell receptor beta chains drawn from one sample of a study of CD8 T cells in ankylosing spondylitis. TCRdb re-called the 5' RACE reads through MiXCR, storing one row per CDR3 protein. The sample records some 200,000 distinct CDR3 sequences, around 13% being singletons. Sequencing was carried out using blood, either unsorted or a sorted T cell fraction (not recorded which). All receptors come from a male donor with ankylosing spondylitis or in good health (not recorded which). CDR3s include the opening cysteine and the closing phenylalanine or tryptophan. Fields, in order: D gene, clone size, V gene, CDR3 length, J gene, CDR3 DNA, CDR3 protein. D genes are given only for firm matches. Expanded clones get a size class; other rows say once, few or many, or leave the size out.

TRBD2	few	TRBV20-1	15	TRBJ2-5	TGCAGTGCTAGAGATGGGAAAGGGGAGGGGGAGACCCAGTACTTC	CSARDGKGEGETQYF
TRBD2	many	TRBV5-1	14	TRBJ2-1	TGCGCCAGCAGCCCGGGACTACTCTACAATGAGCAGTTCTTC	CASSPGLLYNEQFF
.	many	TRBV29-1	13	TRBJ1-3	TGCAGCGTTGCCACCAACTCTGGAAACACCATATATTTT	CSVATNSGNTIYF
TRBD1	.	TRBV3-1	15	TRBJ1-1	TGTGCCAGCAACCCTTCCGGGACAGGGACCACTGAAGCTTTCTTT	CASNPSGTGTTEAFF
.	few	TRBV20-1	13	TRBJ2-3	TGCAGTGCCTTTGAGGAGAGCCCAGATACGCAGTATTTT	CSAFEESPDTQYF
TRBD1	many	TRBV29-1	13	TRBJ2-7	TGCAGCGTTGCCGACAGGGTCCGCTACGAGCAGTACTTC	CSVADRVRYEQYF
.	.	TRBV4-1	15	TRBJ1-2	TGCGCCAGCAGCCAAGCTTTAATGGTGGGGTATGGCTACACCTTC	CASSQALMVGYGYTF
.	.	TRBV29-1	11	TRBJ2-7	TGCAGCGTTCCTGGGTCTCACGAGCAGTACTTC	CSVPGSHEQYF
TRBD1	.	TRBV13	14	TRBJ1-2	TGTGCCAGCAGCTCCGGACAGGGGGTCCATGGCTACACCTTC	CASSSGQGVHGYTF
TRBD1	.	TRBV5-1	16	TRBJ2-1	TGCGCCAGCAGCTTTTCCGGACAGGGCTCCTACAATGAGCAGTTCTTC	CASSFSGQGSYNEQFF
TRBD2	.	TRBV5-1	16	TRBJ2-7	TGCGCCAGCAGCTTTGACGGTCTAGCGGGAGTGTGGGAGCAGTACTTC	CASSFDGLAGVWEQYF
.	.	TRBV27	13	TRBJ1-1	TGTGCCAGCAGTTTAGGAGGGGTGGGTGAAGCTTTCTTT	CASSLGGVGEAFF
.	.	TRBV10-1	13	TRBJ2-3	TGCGCCAGCAGACCGGGGGAGGCAGATACGCAGTATTTT	CASRPGEADTQYF
.	few	TRBV18	14	TRBJ2-1	TGTGCCAGCAACGTAGGGTGGGACTACAATGAGCAGTTCTTC	CASNVGWDYNEQFF
TRBD2	few	TRBV7-8	15	TRBJ2-1	TGTGCCAGCAGCCCTAGACTAGCGGCGAGGAATGAGCAGTTCTTC	CASSPRLAARNEQFF
.	few	TRBV20-1	13	TRBJ1-2	TGCAGTGCTAGACCCAGCCGCCAGGGTAGCTACACCTTC	CSARPSRQGSYTF
.	many	TRBV20-1	15	TRBJ2-7	TGCAGTGCTAGAGATTTAGAGGGGAGTTCCTACGAGCAGTACTTC	CSARDLEGSSYEQYF
.	.	TRBV4-1	18	TRBJ2-4	TGCGCCAGCAGCCAAAGATCAGGAGGGGACCTAGCCAAAAACATTCAGTACTTC	CASSQRSGGDLAKNIQYF
TRBD2	many	TRBV7-9	15	TRBJ2-4	TGTGCCAGCAGCCTAGCGGGGTCCCCCAAAAACATTCAGTACTTC	CASSLAGSPKNIQYF
.	.	TRBV19	14	TRBJ1-1	TGTGCCAGTAGTAGTGCAGGGCTGAACACTGAAGCTTTCTTT	CASSSAGLNTEAFF
.	.	TRBV5-1	13	TRBJ2-1	TGCGCCAGCAGAGGGACTGATCTAGATGAGCAGTTCTTC	CASRGTDLDEQFF
.	few	TRBV12-3/TRBV12-4	11	TRBJ2-1	TGTGCCAGCAGCCTACCGGGTGAGCAGTTCTTC	CASSLPGEQFF
.	few	TRBV27	13	TRBJ2-3	TGTGCCAGCAGTGAACAGAGCACAGATACGCAGTATTTT	CASSEQSTDTQYF
TRBD1	few	TRBV3-1	15	TRBJ1-5	TGTGCCAGCAGCCAAGCCGGGACAGGGAATCAGCCCCAGCATTTT	CASSQAGTGNQPQHF
TRBD1	many	TRBV12-3/TRBV12-4	14	TRBJ2-7	TGTGCCAGCAGTTATTGGACAGGCCGGTACGAGCAGTACTTC	CASSYWTGRYEQYF
TRBD2	.	TRBV7-9	16	TRBJ2-1	TGTGCCAGCAGCCCCCCGAGCGGGGGCCTCTACAATGAGCAGTTCTTC	CASSPPSGGLYNEQFF
TRBD1	many	TRBV20-1	15	TRBJ2-1	TGCAGTGCTAGAGAGGGACAGGGGGTCTACAATGAGCAGTTCTTC	CSAREGQGVYNEQFF
.	few	TRBV7-9	13	TRBJ1-2	TGTGCCAGCAGCCCCGAAAACGACGATGGCTACACCTTC	CASSPENDDGYTF
TRBD2	.	TRBV7-8	17	TRBJ2-3	TGTGCCAGCAGCTTGGAGATAGCGGGGGGGAGCACAGATACGCAGTATTTT	CASSLEIAGGSTDTQYF
TRBD1	.	TRBV5-1	14	TRBJ2-5	TGCGCCAGCAGCTGGACGACAGGGGAAGAGACCCAGTACTTC	CASSWTTGEETQYF
.	few	TRBV27	15	TRBJ1-5	TGTGCCAGCAGTTTATCTCCTGTAGGCAATCAGCCCCAGCATTTT	CASSLSPVGNQPQHF
.	.	TRBV3-1	12	TRBJ1-1	TGTGCCAGCCGGACGGAGAACACTGAAGCTTTCTTT	CASRTENTEAFF
TRBD1	few	TRBV14	16	TRBJ2-3	TGTGCCAGCAGCCACCGTCTAGGACAGGGCACAGATACGCAGTATTTT	CASSHRLGQGTDTQYF
TRBD1	few	TRBV4-1	13	TRBJ1-1	TGCGCCAGCAGCCGCTCACAGGGGGGTGAAGCTTTCTTT	CASSRSQGGEAFF
.	many	TRBV5-1	16	TRBJ2-1	TGCGCCAGCAGCTACGGACAGGAGGGCCCATATCCCCGGCAGTTCTTC	CASSYGQEGPYPRQFF
.	many	TRBV12-3/TRBV12-4	13	TRBJ2-1	TGTGCCAGCAGTTTAGGACCCAACGGGGGGCAGTTCTTC	CASSLGPNGGQFF
.	few	TRBV5-1	15	TRBJ1-1	TGCGCCAGCAGCGAAGCAACAGGGATGAACACTGAAGCTTTCTTT	CASSEATGMNTEAFF
TRBD1	.	TRBV9	17	TRBJ2-2	TGTGCCAGCAGCTCCCCCTCCGGGACAGGGACCCTTCGGGAGCTGTTTTTT	CASSSPSGTGTLRELFF
TRBD2	.	TRBV29-1	15	TRBJ2-7	TGCAGCGTGGGAGGACTAGCGGGAGGGTCCTACGAGCAGTACTTC	CSVGGLAGGSYEQYF
.	.	TRBV11-2	13	TRBJ2-1	TGTGCCAGCAGCCTCGGGACTGCCAATGAGCAGTTCTTC	CASSLGTANEQFF
TRBD2	few	TRBV4-2	20	TRBJ2-5	TGTGCCAGCAGCCAAGAAACTCTCCTCGTGACGGGGGGGAGGGAAGAGACCCAGTACTTC	CASSQETLLVTGGREETQYF
.	.	TRBV7-9	15	TRBJ2-2	TGTGCCAGCAGCTTGTGGGGGACGAACACCGGGGAGCTGTTTTTT	CASSLWGTNTGELFF
.	.	TRBV7-9	17	TRBJ2-6	TGTGCCAGCAGCCTACTCGGTGGGGGCTCTGGGGCCAACGTCCTGACTTTC	CASSLLGGGSGANVLTF
TRBD2	few	TRBV10-1	16	TRBJ2-1	TGCGCCAGCAGCCCATTTACTGGAGCGGGGGTCAATGAGCAGTTCTTC	CASSPFTGAGVNEQFF
.	few	TRBV7-9	14	TRBJ2-1	TGTGCCAGCAGCTTAGCGACAGCGTACAATGAGCAGTTCTTC	CASSLATAYNEQFF
.	many	TRBV12-3/TRBV12-4	13	TRBJ2-2	TGTGCCAGCAGTACCTTGGGCACCGGGGAGCTGTTTTTT	CASSTLGTGELFF
.	many	TRBV4-1	14	TRBJ2-3	TGCGCCAGCAGCATGGGACCAAGCACAGATACGCAGTATTTT	CASSMGPSTDTQYF
.	.	TRBV5-1	15	TRBJ2-3	TGCGCCAGCAGCTTGGACTTCGGACTGGAGGATACGCAGTATTTT	CASSLDFGLEDTQYF
TRBD2	few	TRBV27	16	TRBJ2-3	TGTGCCAGCACCGCCGGGACTAGCGGGAGGAGTGATACGCAGTATTTT	CASTAGTSGRSDTQYF
.	.	TRBV7-9	14	TRBJ2-3	TGTGCCAGCAGCGGTGGACTCGGCACAGATACGCAGTATTTT	CASSGGLGTDTQYF
TRBD2	many	TRBV12-3/TRBV12-4	13	TRBJ2-1	TGTGCCAGCTGCCCTAGCGGGGGCAATGAGCAGTTCTTC	CASCPSGGNEQFF
.	few	TRBV20-1	16	TRBJ2-6	TGCAGTGCTAGAGAGGGAGCCCGCTCTGGGGCCAACGTCCTGACTTTC	CSAREGARSGANVLTF
.	few	TRBV30	16	TRBJ2-2	TGTGCCTGGAGCGCACCGGGACACCTGAACACCGGGGAGCTGTTTTTT	CAWSAPGHLNTGELFF
.	.	TRBV28	14	TRBJ1-4	TGTGCCAGCAGTGAACAACGGGCGGGGGAAAAACTGTTTTTT	CASSEQRAGEKLFF
TRBD1	few	TRBV5-6	14	TRBJ1-1	TGTGCCAGCAGCTTGGCGACAGGGGTCGGTAGGGCTTTCTTT	CASSLATGVGRAFF
.	few	TRBV7-9	10	TRBJ1-2	TGTGCCAGCAGCTTGAAAGACTACACCTTC	CASSLKDYTF
.	many	TRBV12-3/TRBV12-4	14	TRBJ2-1	TGTGCCAGCAGTTTATCGGACGGGACAAATGAGCAGTTCTTC	CASSLSDGTNEQFF
.	.	TRBV20-1	14	TRBJ2-5	TGCAGTGCTTCCCTTGGGGTCGGTCGGGAGACCCAGTACTTC	CSASLGVGRETQYF
.	many	TRBV10-1	14	TRBJ2-5	TGCGCCAAAGGACGGCGTAGAGTCCAAGAGACCCAGTACTTC	CAKGRRRVQETQYF
TRBD2	few	TRBV27	15	TRBJ2-7	TGTGCCAGCAGTCCGCCGGGGGGGCGCTTGAACGAGCAGTACTTC	CASSPPGGRLNEQYF